The 14 T cell receptor beta chains listed next were all sequenced from one sample in a study of T cell responses to AZD1222 COVID-19 vaccine. Assay: immunoSEQ multiplex PCR; the TCRdb copy retains only in-frame clones and omits some. Among 130,000 to 150,000 clones listed, about 89% were seen once. This specimen was peripheral blood, taken on day 0 of AZD1222 vaccination. Receptor source: an adult in good health.

The chain combines TRBV29-1 with TRBJ2-1; TRBD1 matches 7 bases. J gave up 14 bases and V 7 bases, and 14 bases lay outside the gene matches. This CDR3 is 12 amino acids long. Looked up from germline, CDR1 is SQVTM and CDR2 is ANQGSEA. In DNA, the CDR3 is TGCAGCGGACGCCGGGACCCCCAGGGGGAGTTCTTC. Residues: CSGRRDPQGEFF.

The gene calls are TRBV28 and TRBJ1-4; no clear D. The V end lost 6 bases, the J end lost 5 bases, and 19 bases lay between the germline ends. This CDR3 has 16 amino acids. Germline V gene data show CDR1 as MDHEN and CDR2 as SYDVKM. CDR3 amino acids: CASSRSRVGVNEKLFF. As DNA, the CDR3 is TGTGCCAGCAGCCGTTCGCGAGTTGGGGTCAATGAAAAACTGTTTTTT.

The J gene is TRBJ2-1, the V gene TRBV3-1 (or the pseudogene TRBV3-2), with D possibly TRBD2 on 5 matching bases. The CDR3 is 16 amino acids. The germline V and J ends were trimmed by 4 bases and 9 bases, with 22 bases remaining between them. Germline assignment: CDR1 LGHDT and CDR2 YNNKEL (reference sequence). The chain's CDR3 is CASSPPSWRFGIEQFF. In DNA form, the CDR3 reads TGTGCCAGCAGCCCCCCTTCTTGGAGGTTTGGTATTGAGCAGTTCTTC.

This clone counts as medium-sized. V is TRBV30 and J is TRBJ2-6; D is perhaps TRBD2 (5 bases). Trimming left V 4 bases short and J 2 bases short, with 9 bases between. The length of the CDR3 is 14 residues. CDR1 and CDR2 from the germline V gene are GTSNPN and SVGIG (reference sequence). CDR3 residues: CAWMGSAGANVLTF. The CDR3 bases are TGTGCCTGGATGGGGAGCGCTGGGGCCAACGTCCTGACTTTC. The full variable domain, completed using reference TRBV30 and TRBJ2-6, is SQTIHQWPATLVQPVGSPLSLECTVEGTSNPNLYWYRQAAGRGLQLLFYSVGIGQISSEVPQNLSASRPQDRQFILSSKKLLLSDSGFYLCAWMGSAGANVLTFGAGSRLTVL.

The chain combines TRBV6-2 or TRBV6-3 with TRBJ2-7; D gene unclear. The CDR3 runs to 14 residues. Between the trimmed V and J ends, which lost 0 bases and 6 bases, there was a span of 12 bases. In germline, CDR1 is MNHEY, CDR2 SVGEGT. The CDR3 DNA reads TGTGCCAGCAGTTACTCGAGCAGGCGAACCGAGCAGTACTTC. It is translated as CASSYSSRRTEQYF.

V gene TRBV7-9 combines with J gene TRBJ2-3; D ambiguous. V lost 4 bases to trimming and J lost 6 bases, with 14 bases between them. Germline V gene lookup returns CDR1 SEHNR and CDR2 FQNEAQ (reference sequence). The CDR3 loop spans 14 amino acids. DNA for the CDR3: TGTGCCAGCAGCTCCGCGACTGCAATGGATACGCAGTATTTT. Translation: CASSSATAMDTQYF.

V gene TRBV9 combines with J gene TRBJ1-1; 9 nucleotides align to TRBD1. Trimming at V came to 4 bases and at J to 2 bases, leaving 3 bases not matched to a gene. CDR3 length: 14 residues. In germline, CDR1 is SGDLS, CDR2 YYNGEE. This CDR3 reads CASSPGQGNTEAFF. CDR3 DNA sequence: TGTGCCAGCAGCCCGGGACAGGGTAACACTGAAGCTTTCTTT.

The V call is TRBV2, the J call TRBJ2-5, with TRBD1 matching over 10 bases. Germline V gene data show CDR1 as SNHLY and CDR2 as FYNNEI. The V segment lost 7 bases and the J segment 3 bases; nucleotides outside the gene matches: 5. CDR3 length: 14 amino acids. CDR3 DNA: TGTGCCAGCAAACCGGGACAGGGGAAAGAGACCCAGTACTTC. It encodes CASKPGQGKETQYF.

This chain connects TRBV11-2 to TRBJ2-5, with D uncertain. Trimming cost V 2 bases and J 0 bases, with 10 bases left between them. CDR3 length: 15 amino acids. Germline V CDR1 and CDR2: SGHAT, FQNNGV. The CDR3 sequence is CASSLLGLYQETQYF. CDR3 coding DNA: TGTGCCAGCAGCTTATTGGGGTTGTACCAAGAGACCCAGTACTTC. Supplemented by reference TRBV11-2 and TRBJ2-5, the full variable domain reads EAGVAQSPRYKIIEKRQSVAFWCNPISGHATLYWYQQILGQGPKLLIQFQNNGVVDDSQLPKDRFSAERLKGVDSTLKIQPAKLEDSAVYLCASSLLGLYQETQYFGPGTRLLVL.

V gene TRBV21-1 combines with J gene TRBJ1-1; the D call of TRBD1 is as the table states it, not checked on the DNA. TRBV21-1 is a pseudogene locus. The CDR3 runs 14 residues. The CDR3 bases are TGTGCCAGCAGCACCGACAGGGGCAACACTGAAGCTTTCTTT. This codes for CASSTDRGNTEAFF.

The chain recombines TRBV7-2 with TRBJ2-1, with D uncertain. V was clipped by 6 bases and J by 9 bases, with 15 bases between them. This CDR3 is built from 13 residues. From germline, CDR1 is SGHTA and CDR2 FQGNSA. CDR3 DNA: TGTGCCAGCAGGGATTGGGGATACCGTGAGCAGTTCTTC. Translating it yields CASRDWGYREQFF.

The V call is TRBV4-2, the J call TRBJ2-3, with D tentatively TRBD1 (5 bases). The CDR3 loop spans 16 amino acids. The germline gives CDR1 LGHNA, CDR2 YNFKEQ. The V and J ends lost 1 base and 2 bases respectively, with 13 bases between them. CDR3 residues: CASSQGQDTLTDTQYF. The CDR3 DNA follows: TGTGCCAGCAGCCAAGGCCAGGACACTCTCACAGATACGCAGTATTTT.

In its sample, this clone was seen once. The chain is built from TRBV16 and TRBJ1-1; D is unresolved. CDR1 is KGHSY, CDR2 FQNENV, per germline. V lost 2 bases to trimming and J lost 5 bases, with 15 bases between them. The CDR3 contains 15 residues. CDR3 protein: CASSQLELGRTEAFF. CDR3 coding DNA: TGTGCCAGCAGCCAACTAGAGTTGGGGAGAACTGAAGCTTTCTTT.

The chain is built from TRBV6-2 or TRBV6-3 and TRBJ1-6, with D unresolved. The germline V gene encodes CDR1 MNHEY and CDR2 SVGEGT. The CDR3 has 13 amino acids. V was shortened by 2 bases and J by 7 bases, with 6 bases between the two germline ends. The CDR3 protein is CASSYRENSPLHF. The CDR3 DNA is TGTGCCAGCAGTTACAGGGAGAATTCACCCCTCCACTTT.